Each of the 25 T cell receptor beta chains below was sequenced from the same sample in a study of PD-1 blockade in mismatch repair-deficient tumors (dated by TCRdb to about 2017). The sample's time point label is to be understood as: peripheral blood 12 weeks after first pembrolizumab dose. The receptor library was made with the immunoSEQ multiplex PCR assay. What TCRdb holds here is the immuneACCESS table cut down to in-frame rearrangements. Part of the clones is not present; checked against another copy, under half of the missing clones reflect an unresolved V gene, and the others are unexplained. Counted in this sample were 80,000 to 100,000 clones; 81% of them appeared once. The leading ten clones occupy around 2.7% of the sample. The sample consisted of peripheral blood, taken 12 weeks after starting pembrolizumab. The receptors shown here come from an adult with mismatch repair-deficient cancer.

The chain carries TRBV5-4 and TRBJ1-1, with 9 positions matching TRBD1. Germline assignment: CDR1 SGHNT and CDR2 YYREEE (reference sequence). This CDR3 contains 15 residues. V lost 3 bases to trimming and J lost 3 bases; unmatched junction nucleotides: 6. The CDR3 bases are TGTGCCAGCAGCTCCACAGGGGGCGAGGACACTGAAGCTTTCTTT. Encoded protein: CASSSTGGEDTEAFF.

The rearrangement joins TRBV30 to TRBJ2-2; perhaps TRBD2 as D (6 bases). This CDR3 spans 13 amino acids. V lost 5 bases and J lost 5, with 12 bases in between. The germline gives CDR1 GTSNPN, CDR2 SVGIG (reference sequence). CDR3 region: CAWGKEGTGELFF. CDR3 DNA sequence: TGTGCCTGGGGGAAGGAGGGGACCGGGGAGCTGTTTTTT.

J is TRBJ2-7 and V is TRBV27, with TRBD2 matching over 8 bases. CDR3 length: 16 amino acids. CDR1 and CDR2 (germline): MNHEY, SMNVEV (reference sequence). J was trimmed by 2 bases and V by 5 bases; bases with no gene match: 11. In DNA, the CDR3 is TGTGCCAGCAGTGCCTCGGGGGGGCGGGGGGCCTACGAGCAGTACTTC. This sequence encodes CASSASGGRGAYEQYF.

The genes are TRBV2 and TRBJ2-1; D is uncertain. Trimming shortened V by 6 bases and J by 0 bases, and 15 bases separated the two germline ends. Germline lookup yields CDR1 SNHLY and CDR2 FYNNEI. The CDR3 loop spans 16 amino acids. The CDR3 region has the DNA TGTGCCAGCAGATGGAGCGTCGGATCCTCCTACAATGAGCAGTTCTTC. Translating it yields CASRWSVGSSYNEQFF.

The V gene is TRBV20-1, the J gene TRBJ1-3; no clear D. CDR1 and CDR2 (germline): DFQATT, SNEGSKA (reference sequence). The CDR3 covers 10 residues. Trimming cost V 0 bases and J 15 bases, with 9 bases left between them. The CDR3 region is CSARERHEYF. For the CDR3, the DNA is TGCAGTGCTAGAGAACGCCATGAATATTTT.

The CDR3 sequence: CASSLRPNEQFF. CDR3 bases: TGTGCCAGCAGCTTGAGGCCCAATGAGCAGTTCTTC. This rearrangement joins TRBV11-3 to TRBJ2-1; D gene uncertain. Trimming removed 3 bases at V and 6 bases at J, with 6 bases between. Germline loops: CDR1 SGHNT, CDR2 YENEEA. The CDR3 length is 12 residues.

This clone is a singleton in its sample. The V gene is TRBV7-3, the J gene TRBJ1-3; a possible D gene is TRBD1 (6 bases). Trimming left V 5 bases short and J 4 bases short, with 15 bases between. CDR1 and CDR2 from the germline V gene are SGHTA and FQGTGA. The CDR3 extends over 15 amino acids. The CDR3 region is CASSQDEGGGNTIYF. The CDR3, as DNA: TGTGCCAGCAGCCAAGATGAGGGGGGAGGAAACACCATATATTTT.

V and J are TRBV5-6 and TRBJ2-7; 7 positions agree with TRBD1. The CDR3 length is 14 residues. The ends lost 7 bases at V and 0 bases at J; junction bases unmatched: 7. CDR1 SGHDT and CDR2 YYEEEE come from the germline V gene. The CDR3 DNA is TGTGCCAGCCGGAACAGGGGTGGCTCCTACGAGCAGTACTTC. Encoded protein: CASRNRGGSYEQYF.

This rearrangement joins TRBV19 to TRBJ2-1; 11 bases match TRBD1. The V gene end was trimmed by 7 bases and the J gene end by 9 bases; junction bases not matched to a gene: 5. From germline, CDR1 is LNHDA and CDR2 SQIVND (reference sequence). The CDR3 sequence is 13 residues long. This CDR3 reads CASTGQGAFEQFF. CDR3 bases: TGTGCCAGTACCGGACAGGGGGCTTTTGAGCAGTTCTTC. Together with reference TRBV19 and TRBJ2-1, the CDR3 gives the full variable domain: DGGITQSPKYLFRKEGQNVTLSCEQNLNHDAMYWYRQDPGQGLRLIYYSQIVNDFQKGDIAEGYSVSREKKESFPLTVTSAQKNPTAFYLCASTGQGAFEQFFGPGTRLTVL.

The rearrangement joins TRBV5-1 to TRBJ2-6; TRBD1 is a possible D gene (5 bases). CDR1 SGHRS and CDR2 YFSETQ come from the germline V gene. There are 15 residues in the CDR3. The V end lost 5 bases, the J end lost 3 bases, and 12 bases lay between the germline ends. The CDR3 protein is CASSGALGGANVLTF. The CDR3 nucleotides read TGCGCCAGCAGTGGGGCTTTGGGTGGGGCCAACGTCCTGACTTTC. Using reference TRBV5-1 and TRBJ2-6 for the parts outside the CDR3, the full variable domain is KAGVTQTPRYLIKTRGQQVTLSCSPISGHRSVSWYQQTPGQGLQFLFEYFSETQRNKGNFPGRFSGRQFSNSRSEMNVSTLELGDSALYLCASSGALGGANVLTFGAGSRLTVL.

V usage is TRBV11-2 and J usage is TRBJ2-7; 7 nucleotides agree with TRBD1. Trimming removed 2 bases from V and 3 bases from J; junction bases left unmatched: 7. CDR1 is SGHAT and CDR2 is FQNNGV in the germline V gene. The CDR3 runs 15 residues. The CDR3: CASSLLAGGGYEQYF. The DNA for the CDR3 is TGTGCCAGCAGCTTATTGGCAGGGGGTGGCTACGAGCAGTACTTC.

CDR3 DNA sequence: TGTGCCAGCAGTGAATTGTCAGGGGGTGCTGGGGCCAACGTCCTGACTTTC. It translates to CASSELSGGAGANVLTF. The chain uses TRBV6-1 and TRBJ2-6; TRBD1 matches 7 bases. This CDR3 has 17 residues. Germline V gene data show CDR1 as MNHNS and CDR2 as SASEGT. V trimming: 2 bases; J trimming: 2 bases; junction bases outside the gene matches: 6.

The genes are TRBV7-6 and TRBJ2-7; D is perhaps TRBD1 (6 bases). CDR1 and CDR2 from the germline V gene are SGHVS and FNYEAQ. The CDR3 covers 18 residues. Deletions cut 5 bases from V and 1 base from J, with 24 bases between. CDR3 sequence (DNA): TGTGCCAGCAGCCTACAACTTCGACCTACAGGGATTTCCTACGAGCAGTACTTC. Translating it yields CASSLQLRPTGISYEQYF. Full variable domain (outside the CDR3, taken from reference TRBV7-6 and TRBJ2-7): GAGVSQSPRYKVTKRGQDVALRCDPISGHVSLYWYRQALGQGPEFLTYFNYEAQQDKSGLPNDRFSAERPEGSISTLTIQRTEQRDSAMYRCASSLQLRPTGISYEQYFGPGTRLTVT.

The chain is built from TRBV7-2 and TRBJ1-5; D unclear. Germline CDR1 is SGHTA and CDR2 is FQGNSA. The CDR3 extends over 15 amino acids. The germline V and J ends were trimmed by 5 bases and 7 bases, with 18 bases remaining between them. The CDR3 DNA reads as TGTGCCAGCAGCCTTAGAGGTTCTTATGGGCAGCCCCAGCATTTT. Amino acids: CASSLRGSYGQPQHF.

In this sample, this clone is medium-sized. The V call is TRBV7-9, the J call TRBJ2-2; weak D call: TRBD1 (6 bases). Trimming removed 3 bases from V and 3 bases from J, with 8 bases in between. The CDR3 runs 14 residues. The germline V gene encodes CDR1 SEHNR and CDR2 FQNEAQ (reference sequence). CDR3 region: CASSLGADTGELFF. CDR3 bases: TGTGCCAGCAGCTTGGGGGCGGACACCGGGGAGCTGTTTTTT. Filled out from reference TRBV7-9 and TRBJ2-2, the complete variable domain reads DTGVSQNPRHKITKRGQNVTFRCDPISEHNRLYWYRQTLGQGPEFLTYFQNEAQLEKSRLLSDRFSAERPKGSFSTLEIQRTEQGDSAMYLCASSLGADTGELFFGEGSRLTVL.

The chain recombines TRBV27 with TRBJ1-5; D ambiguous. Germline-derived CDR1 and CDR2 are MNHEY and SMNVEV (reference sequence). The V and J ends lost 0 bases and 6 bases respectively, with 12 bases between them. This CDR3 is built from 15 residues. CDR3 amino acids: CASSLSSYKIQPQHF. In nucleotides, the CDR3 is TGTGCCAGCAGTTTATCCTCCTATAAGATTCAGCCCCAGCATTTT.

This sequence joins TRBV19 and TRBJ2-3, with 7 bases lining up with TRBD2. The ends lost 4 bases at V and 7 bases at J; junction bases unmatched: 11. CDR1 is LNHDA, CDR2 SQIVND, per germline (reference sequence). The CDR3 is 15 amino acids. The chain's CDR3 is CASSRPSAAGNTQYF. CDR3 DNA: TGTGCCAGTAGTAGACCTAGCGCAGCGGGGAATACGCAGTATTTT. Using reference TRBV19 and TRBJ2-3 for the parts outside the CDR3, the full variable domain is DGGITQSPKYLFRKEGQNVTLSCEQNLNHDAMYWYRQDPGQGLRLIYYSQIVNDFQKGDIAEGYSVSREKKESFPLTVTSAQKNPTAFYLCASSRPSAAGNTQYFGPGTRLTVL.

The rearrangement links TRBV12-5 to TRBJ1-5; D perhaps matches TRBD1 (5 bases). Trimming removed 4 bases from V and 11 bases from J, with 12 bases in between. Germline V gene sequence: CDR1 LGHNT, CDR2 FRNRAP. The CDR3 extends over 12 amino acids. The CDR3 here is CASGSQGLAQHF. The CDR3 region has the DNA TGTGCTAGTGGTTCGCAGGGATTGGCCCAGCATTTT.

The V and J genes are TRBV18 and TRBJ2-1; D unresolved. V was pared by 0 bases and J by 6 bases, with 9 bases between. The V gene's germline CDR1 is KGHSH and CDR2 LQKENI. This CDR3 has 14 amino acids. The CDR3 loop reads CASSPPSQTNEQFF. CDR3 sequence (DNA): TGTGCCAGCTCACCACCGAGCCAGACCAATGAGCAGTTCTTC.

This clone was found a few times. The genes are TRBV30 and TRBJ1-1; 8 bases are shared with TRBD1. The trim removed 2 bases at V and 5 bases at J, leaving 10 bases unmatched. This CDR3 has 15 amino acids. Germline CDR1 GTSNPN, CDR2 SVGIG (reference sequence). CDR3 sequence: CAWSPQDRDWTEAFF. The CDR3 DNA sequence: TGTGCCTGGAGTCCCCAGGACAGGGATTGGACTGAAGCTTTCTTT.

The chain carries TRBV5-5 and TRBJ1-1; 9 positions agree with TRBD1. V shed 3 bases and J 4 bases; nucleotides not matched to a gene: 4. Germline V gene sequence: CDR1 SGHKS, CDR2 YYEKEE (reference sequence). The CDR3 is 14 residues long. The CDR3 loop reads CASSWTGAGTEAFF. CDR3 DNA sequence: TGTGCCAGCAGCTGGACAGGGGCGGGCACTGAAGCTTTCTTT.

The chain has TRBV25-1 and TRBJ2-1, with TRBD2 as a possible D gene (6 bases). Germline CDR1 reads MGHDK; CDR2 reads SYGVNS. The CDR3 covers 14 residues. Between the trimmed V and J ends, which lost 4 bases and 7 bases, there was a span of 14 bases. The CDR3 is CASSGGGIRNEQFF. Here the CDR3 DNA reads TGTGCCAGCAGTGGTGGGGGGATAAGGAATGAGCAGTTCTTC.

The chain employs TRBV19 and TRBJ1-4, with D unclear. This CDR3 spans 13 amino acids. V was pared by 5 bases and J by 7 bases, with 11 bases between. Germline CDR1 is LNHDA and CDR2 is SQIVND (reference sequence). The CDR3 coding sequence is TGTGCCAGTAGTTCGGGCTGGGGTGAAAAACTGTTTTTT. Translation: CASSSGWGEKLFF.

The J gene is TRBJ2-1, the V gene TRBV10-2; unclear D gene. The CDR3 consists of 11 residues. Germline V gene lookup returns CDR1 WSHSY and CDR2 SAAADI. V was clipped by 5 bases and J by 3 bases, with 2 bases between them. In nucleotides, the CDR3 is TGCGCCAGCAGTATCTACAATGAGCAGTTCTTC. Amino acids: CASSIYNEQFF.

This clone turned up a few times. The V and J genes are TRBV7-9 and TRBJ2-7, with TRBD2 matching 9 bases. V lost 4 bases, J lost 5 bases, and 6 bases stayed unmatched. CDR3 size: 14 residues. The V gene's germline CDR1 is SEHNR and CDR2 FQNEAQ (reference sequence). CDR3 DNA: TGTGCCAGCAGCTATAGCGGGAGCGACGACGAGCAGTACTTC. Translated: CASSYSGSDDEQYF.